The 6 T cell receptor beta chains listed next were all sequenced from one sample in a study of cytomegalovirus exposure and HLA in healthy donors. Data came from immunoSEQ multiplex PCR; TCRdb stores just in-frame clones and leaves some out. Of some 350,000 clones in the sample, about 90% were seen once. Material: PBMCs. These receptors were taken from a woman younger than 45 in good health and CMV-seropositive.

The chain combines TRBV2 with TRBJ2-3; 8 bases are shared with TRBD1. V shed 6 bases, J shed 1 base, and the junction held 3 bases outside the gene matches. Germline V gene lookup returns CDR1 SNHLY and CDR2 FYNNEI. CDR3 length equals 14 residues. The CDR3: CASSQTGGTDTQYF. The CDR3 DNA reads TGTGCCAGCAGCCAGACAGGGGGCACAGATACGCAGTATTTT.

This chain uses TRBV6-1 with TRBJ1-6, with a weak D call TRBD1 (5 bases). Germline CDR1 MNHNS, CDR2 SASEGT. The CDR3 loop spans 15 amino acids. The V end lost 4 bases, the J end lost 10 bases, and 17 bases lay between the germline ends. CDR3 sequence reads: CASSVQPGGGSPLHF. The CDR3 DNA follows: TGTGCCAGCAGTGTCCAACCGGGGGGTGGATCACCCCTCCACTTT.

The chain recombines TRBV7-6 with TRBJ2-1; D not certain. This CDR3 spans 15 amino acids. Germline assignment: CDR1 SGHVS and CDR2 FNYEAQ. V shed 3 bases and J shed 0 bases, with 9 bases lying between them. The CDR3 reads CASSFIGSSYNEQFF. The CDR3 bases are TGTGCCAGCAGCTTTATCGGCAGCTCCTACAATGAGCAGTTCTTC.

J is TRBJ1-2 and V is TRBV4-1; 8 bases align to TRBD1. After removal of 4 bases from V and 8 bases from J, the junction contained 9 bases not matched to a gene. Germline assignment: CDR1 MGHRA and CDR2 YSYEKL. The CDR3 covers 14 residues. The CDR3 DNA sequence: TGCGCCAGCAGCCTTGAGGAGACAGGGGAAGGCTACACCTTC. Residues: CASSLEETGEGYTF.

The rearrangement links TRBV7-2 to TRBJ2-2, with D tentatively TRBD2 (5 bases). V was clipped by 6 bases and J by 0 bases, with 14 bases between them. Germline lookup yields CDR1 SGHTA and CDR2 FQGNSA. The CDR3 is made up of 16 amino acids. For the CDR3, the DNA is TGTGCCAGCAGAATTCTAAGCGGACCGAACACCGGGGAGCTGTTTTTT. Its protein is CASRILSGPNTGELFF.

The V call is TRBV28, the J call TRBJ2-3, with D uncertain. The germline V gene encodes CDR1 MDHEN and CDR2 SYDVKM. CDR3 length: 14 residues. Trimming stripped 4 bases from V and 3 bases from J, with 11 bases between. This CDR3 reads CASSYDRETDTQYF. The CDR3 nucleotides are TGTGCCAGCAGTTACGATAGGGAAACAGATACGCAGTATTTT.